The rows below give T cell receptor beta chains drawn from one sample of a study of shared clonotypes between healthy human individuals. Sequencing was performed with immunoSEQ multiplex PCR; in TCRdb, only in-frame clones are kept and a portion is missing. The sample lists about 2.1 million clones, approximately 92% occurring once. The sample taken for sequencing was naive CD8+ T cells from PBMCs. The receptors come from a man aged 18 to 29 in good health. Some clones in this sample may be carry-over from other donors' samples. Both conserved end residues are part of each CDR3. Fields, in order: D gene, J gene, clone size, V gene, CDR3 DNA, CDR3 protein. A D gene is named only where the DNA matches it firmly. The size of a clone is reported for some rows only, either as once, few or many, or as a class for expanded clones.

>.|TRBJ2-3|.|TRBV27
TGTGCCAGCAGTTCCTACACAGATACGCAGTATTTT
CASSSYTDTQYF
>.|TRBJ2-2|.|TRBV27
TGTGCCAGCAGTCCTTTGGGCACCGGGGAGCTGTTTTTT
CASSPLGTGELFF
>.|TRBJ1-2|.|TRBV2
TGTGCCAGCAGTGACCGCCGGACCTTAAACTATGGCTACACCTTC
CASSDRRTLNYGYTF
>.|TRBJ2-3|few|TRBV7-9
TGTGCCAGCAGCTTAAACGCGGGGCCAAGCACAGATACGCAGTATTTT
CASSLNAGPSTDTQYF
>TRBD2|TRBJ2-2|.|TRBV19
TGTGCCAGTAGTATAGATCGAGGGAATGTAGCGGGAGAGTTTGTGGGCACCGGGGAGCTGTTTTTT
CASSIDRGNVAGEFVGTGELFF
>.|TRBJ2-7|few|TRBV18
TGTGCCAGCTCACCCGAACAGGGGACCAGCGGGGAGCAGTACTTC
CASSPEQGTSGEQYF
>.|TRBJ2-7|.|TRBV19
TGTGCCAGTAGTATTGGAGGCCCTACCTACGAGCAGTACTTC
CASSIGGPTYEQYF
>TRBD1|TRBJ1-1|once|TRBV27
TGTGCCAGCAGTACGACGACAGGGATCGCTGAAGCTTTCTTT
CASSTTTGIAEAFF
>TRBD2|TRBJ2-1|.|TRBV7-2
TGTGCCAGCAGCTTAACCCCGGGACTAGCGGGAGGATTTTTCAATGAGCAGTTCTTC
CASSLTPGLAGGFFNEQFF
>.|TRBJ2-7|.|TRBV5-1
TGCGCCACTGCCCAGACACAGGGTTCCTACGAGCAGTACTTC
CATAQTQGSYEQYF
>.|TRBJ2-7|.|TRBV27
TGTGCCAGCAGTGTCCGACAGGCCTACGAGCAGTACTTC
CASSVRQAYEQYF
>.|TRBJ2-7|.|TRBV27
TGTGCCAGCAGTAATCTTCCCCTCGGCTACGAGCAGTACTTC
CASSNLPLGYEQYF
>.|TRBJ1-1|.|TRBV5-1
TGCGCCAGCAGCGTCGGGAGTGAAGCTTTCTTT
CASSVGSEAFF
>TRBD2|TRBJ2-5|.|TRBV5-1
TGCGCCAGCAGCTGGAGGACTAGCGGACAAGAGACCCAGTACTTC
CASSWRTSGQETQYF
>TRBD1|TRBJ1-5|.|TRBV5-6
TGTGCCAGCAGCCGTCGACGGGACAGCCTCATTTCCAATCAGCCCCAGCATTTT
CASSRRRDSLISNQPQHF
>TRBD2|TRBJ2-7|.|TRBV28
TGTGCCAGCAGTAGGGGACTATTGTACGAGCAGTACTTC
CASSRGLLYEQYF
>.|TRBJ1-3|.|TRBV11-2
TGTGCCAGCAGGTCTAGGGCAGCCTCTGGAAACACCATATATTTT
CASRSRAASGNTIYF
>.|TRBJ2-7|.|TRBV4-3
TGCGCCAGCAGCCAAGTTCAGGGTCACGGCGAGCAGTACTTC
CASSQVQGHGEQYF
>TRBD1|TRBJ2-3|.|TRBV9
TGTGCCAGCAGCGTAGCTGGGACAGCGAGCACAGATACGCAGTATTTT
CASSVAGTASTDTQYF
>TRBD1|TRBJ1-5|.|TRBV2
TGTGCCAGCAGAACTCGACAGGGGGCCCGAAATCCCTATAGCAATCAGCCCCAGCATTTT
CASRTRQGARNPYSNQPQHF
>.|TRBJ2-6|.|TRBV13
TGTGCCAGCAGCACACGGACCGCCGTCTCTGGGGCCAACGTCCTGACTTTC
CASSTRTAVSGANVLTF
>TRBD2|TRBJ2-5|.|TRBV7-2
TGTGCCAGCCTCCTAATAGCGGGAGGCCCTCAGGAGACCCAGTACTTC
CASLLIAGGPQETQYF
>.|TRBJ2-1|.|TRBV11-2
TGTGCCAGCAGCTTAATCGGCGGCTCCTACAATGAGCAGTTCTTC
CASSLIGGSYNEQFF
>TRBD2|TRBJ2-1|once|TRBV9
TGTGCCAGCAGCGACGGACTAGCGGGATTTTACAATGAGCAGTTCTTC
CASSDGLAGFYNEQFF
>.|TRBJ2-5|.|TRBV6-5
TGTGCCAGCAGTTCACCCAGGGATGGGTCGGAGACCCAGTACTTC
CASSSPRDGSETQYF
>.|TRBJ2-6|.|TRBV5-1
TGCGCCAGCATTCGTTTGGAACAGGGACCTCCTGGGGCCAACGTCCTGACTTTC
CASIRLEQGPPGANVLTF
>.|TRBJ1-1|few|TRBV25-1
TGTGCCAGCAGTGATCCCTGGGGGGTGCCCACTGAAGCTTTCTTT
CASSDPWGVPTEAFF
>.|TRBJ1-2|once|TRBV30
TGTGCCTGGAGTGTACGGGCCCCTAACTATGGCTACACCTTC
CAWSVRAPNYGYTF
>.|TRBJ2-3|.|TRBV9
TGTGCCAGCAGCGTAGCTAGAAGCACAGATACGCAGTATTTT
CASSVARSTDTQYF
>.|TRBJ2-1|.|TRBV19
TGTGCCATCTCATCGTGGGGGGATGAGCAGTTCTTC
CAISSWGDEQFF
>.|TRBJ1-4|few|TRBV15
TGTGCCACCAGTGATGCAGGGCCCTCTAAGAGGAAACTGTTTTTT
CATSDAGPSKRKLFF
>.|TRBJ2-7|once|TRBV27
TGTGCCAGCAGGCTCATGTGGGGGGACGAGCAGTACTTC
CASRLMWGDEQYF
>TRBD1|TRBJ2-1|.|TRBV9
TGTGCCAGCAGCGCCCGGGACAGGGGGCGCAATGAGCAGTTCTTC
CASSARDRGRNEQFF
>TRBD1|TRBJ1-2|once|TRBV2
TGTGCCAGCAGTGAATGGGACAGGGGTTCTAACTATGGCTACACCTTC
CASSEWDRGSNYGYTF
>.|TRBJ1-5|.|TRBV7-9
TGTGCCAGCAGCTTTTTTATGGGCCCCCGCAGCAATCAGCCCCAGCATTTT
CASSFFMGPRSNQPQHF
>.|TRBJ2-7|.|TRBV5-8
TGTGCCAGCAGCTCCCAGGGGGGGAGGGAGCAGTACTTC
CASSSQGGREQYF
>.|TRBJ2-7|.|TRBV18
TGTGCCAGCTCACCACCGGACAGCCTGGAGCAGTACTTC
CASSPPDSLEQYF
>.|TRBJ2-2|.|TRBV6-4
TGTGCCAGCAGAGCAGGGGACTTCACCGGGGAGCTGTTTTTT
CASRAGDFTGELFF
>TRBD1|TRBJ2-7|.|TRBV27
TGTGCCAGCAGTTTATGGGCAGGGGGAGTCTACGAGCAGTACTTC
CASSLWAGGVYEQYF
>TRBD2|TRBJ2-1|.|TRBV15
TGTGCCACCAGCAGAGTTGGGGGACTAGCGGGAGAGGGACCCTACAATGAGCAGTTCTTC
CATSRVGGLAGEGPYNEQFF
>TRBD2|TRBJ2-3|.|TRBV7-9
TGTGCCAGCAGCTTTCTAGCGGGAGGGGATACGCAGTATTTT
CASSFLAGGDTQYF
>TRBD1|TRBJ2-3|.|TRBV27
TGTGCCAGCATTAGGACAGGGGGCGTCCGAGTTTCCGAAGATACGCAGTATTTT
CASIRTGGVRVSEDTQYF
>.|TRBJ2-5|.|TRBV27
TGTGCCAGCAGTCTCTACAGGGGAGGAGAGACCCAGTACTTC
CASSLYRGGETQYF
>.|TRBJ2-1|.|TRBV28
TGTGCCAGCACGGTTCCCGGCGAGCAGTTCTTC
CASTVPGEQFF
>TRBD2|TRBJ2-3|.|TRBV10-3
TGTGCCATGGCACAGGCGCAGAGCGGGGACCAATGGCATACGCAGTATTTT
CAMAQAQSGDQWHTQYF
>TRBD1|TRBJ2-2|.|TRBV23-1
TGCGCCAGCAGCCCACGACAGGGGGATATTGACACCGGGGAGCTGTTTTTT
CASSPRQGDIDTGELFF
>.|TRBJ2-3|.|TRBV7-2
TGTGCCAGCAGCCGCTGGGACCGACCCACAGATACGCAGTATTTT
CASSRWDRPTDTQYF
>.|TRBJ1-2|.|TRBV28
TGTGCCAGCAGTCTCCGACAGGCGGTGCGTGGGAACTATGGCTACACCTTC
CASSLRQAVRGNYGYTF
>.|TRBJ2-7|.|TRBV19
TGTGCCAGTAGTCCGCGGGGTCGGGACGAGCAGTACTTC
CASSPRGRDEQYF
>TRBD2|TRBJ2-3|.|TRBV27
TGTGCCAGCAGTAGAAGGACTAGCGGGAGGACCACAGATACGCAGTATTTT
CASSRRTSGRTTDTQYF
>.|TRBJ1-2|.|TRBV28
TGTGCCAGCAGACCTGCTTCGGGGGGCGGCTATGGCTACACCTTC
CASRPASGGGYGYTF
>.|TRBJ1-2|.|TRBV7-9
TGTGCCAGCAGCTACAGACTGGGCCTAGGCTACACCTTC
CASSYRLGLGYTF
>TRBD2|TRBJ2-2|.|TRBV5-4
TGTGCCAGCAGCTTGGGACTAGCGGACACCGGGGAGCTGTTTTTT
CASSLGLADTGELFF
>TRBD1|TRBJ1-5|.|TRBV7-9
TGTGCCAGCAGCTGGAGGGACAGCCGGGGGCCCCAGCATTTT
CASSWRDSRGPQHF
>TRBD1|TRBJ2-7|.|TRBV7-8
TGTGCCAGCAGCTTGTCCGGGACAGGGATCACCTACGAGCAGTACTTC
CASSLSGTGITYEQYF
>TRBD2|TRBJ2-1|.|TRBV6-1
TGTGCCAGCAGTGTAGGTAGCGGGAGGGCCATTGAGCAGTTCTTC
CASSVGSGRAIEQFF
>TRBD2|TRBJ2-7|.|TRBV4-3
TGCGCCAGCAGCCAAGAATTAGCGGGAGGCCGTACCTACGAGCAGTACTTC
CASSQELAGGRTYEQYF